This T cell receptor (beta chain) was sequenced in a study of Ad26.COV2.S vaccination and SARS-CoV-2 variants (dated by TCRdb to about 2021). Regarding the study in general: Donors in the vaccine arm were drawn from COV1001, a phase I-IIa trial of Ad26.COV2.S in healthy adults that was multicentre, randomized, double-blind and placebo-controlled. Ad26.COV2.S was administered intramuscularly at a dose of 5x10^10 or 1x10^11 viral particles, either as one shot or as two shots given 56 days apart. Sequencing of the TCRbeta repertoire served to evaluate the specificity and breadth of SARS-CoV-2-reactive T cell receptors following Ad26.COV2.S vaccination. A total of around 32 samples were included in the TCR-sequenced set, comprising approximately 20 Ad26.COV2.S vaccine recipients, 5 placebo recipients and 8 SARS-CoV-2 convalescent individuals. Trial participants were randomized into five groups of five, in which low-dose or high-dose Ad26.COV2.S was given once or twice, or placebo was given on both occasions. Blinding of investigators to trial group allocation was maintained during experiments and outcome assessment. Broad study findings and their caveats: Non-spike TCR breadth was comparable between vaccine and placebo recipients, consistent with the vaccine containing only spike. The authors noted that the TCR breadth and depth analyses may have underestimated total T cell responses. After vaccination, substantial breadth of spike-specific CD8+ and CD4+ T cell responses was reported. Ad26.COV2.S recipients had higher spike-specific TCR breadth than placebo recipients (P = 0.0014). The study lacked the statistical power to compare responses across vaccine doses or regimens.

Worth noting for this clone: Its antigen is unknown. It has no much larger one-base neighbor in the sample; base qualities were not kept.

The immunoSEQ Assay was used to sequence TCRbeta CDR3 regions. After extraction, genomic DNA underwent amplification by bias-controlled multiplex PCR, followed by high-throughput sequencing. Concerning the study's data processing: To quantify the absolute abundance of every unique TCRbeta CDR3 region, sequences were collapsed and filtered. T cell fraction was estimated by normalizing TCRbeta template counts to usable DNA, which was measured by amplifying reference genes present in all nucleated cells. Repertoire TCRs were annotated as SARS-CoV-2-specific by exact matching of V gene, CDR3 amino acid sequence and J gene to a known reactive TCR set. The reference SARS-CoV-2 TCR set came from MIRA and was filtered for enrichment in COVID-19-positive ImmuneCODE repertoires, removing public or cross-reactive TCRs. Using the MIRA antigens, annotated TCRs were further analysed by specific ORF or by position within an ORF. Breadth was defined as annotated unique rearrangements over total unique productive rearrangements; depth was the summed frequency of those rearrangements. TCR breadth was compared between groups using two-sided Wilcoxon rank-sum tests. The immuneACCESS repertoire file appears here via TCRdb, limited to in-frame rearrangements. These files lack a portion of the clones; in checked studies, under half of the deficit traces to unresolved V genes, and the cause of the others is not known. The V and J calls and the clone size are those of that table, but D and trimming were determined from the DNA. The sample table contains approximately 280,000 clones; only one count was recorded for around 87% of them. Together, the top ten hold 3% to 4% of the sample.

This sample's treatment or condition label indicates: about 20 received Ad26.COV2.S at low or high dose, single or two shots; 5 received placebo; per-sample allocation not given. For vaccine and placebo recipients, the sequenced repertoires came from samples collected on day 63 after the first injection. Cohort 1b enrolled 25 to 30 adults aged 18-55 years at a single site in Boston, USA, between 29 July and 7 August 2020. Ad26.COV2.S was a replication-incompetent adenovirus type 26 vector expressing a prefusion-stabilized SARS-CoV-2 spike protein from the original Wuhan strain. Looking up the germline V gene yields CDR1 MGHRA and CDR2 YSYEKL. The CDR3 numbers 17 residues from cysteine through phenylalanine. Only the CDR3 part of the read is kept: 51 bases, read in frame from the first base. Between the V and J ends, shortened by 4 bases and 0 bases respectively, the junction contains 13 bases.

This receptor was obtained from a person between 18 and 65 years old who received the Ad26.COV2.S COVID-19 vaccine or a placebo. The chain is assembled from TRBV4-1 and TRBJ1-6; no D gene is confidently identified. The source was peripheral blood, collected in a trial of Ad26.COV2.S vaccine versus placebo. The CDR3 in this case is CASSPDWGSSYNSPLHF. The sequence in DNA is TGCGCCAGCAGCCCAGACTGGGGTAGCTCCTATAATTCACCCCTCCACTTT.